This T cell receptor beta chain was retrieved from a study of neoadjuvant nivolumab and ipilimumab in lung cancer. A remark on this clone: Its antigen is as yet unknown.

Assay used: immunoSEQ multiplex PCR; TCRdb lists only in-frame clones, some missing. This repertoire shows approximately 1,800 clones, roughly 87% found once; its top ten account for 2%. Points from the study as a whole: Only two of four nivolumab-treated tumors gained richness and clonality by surgery. Compared with tumor-adjacent uninvolved lung, resected tumors showed greater richness and clonality. Pretherapy blood TCR richness correlated positively with resected tumor richness.

The material sequenced was adjacent normal lung tissue, taken after neoadjuvant nivolumab, alone or with ipilimumab, at or shortly before surgery. The clonotype comes from an adult with non-small cell lung cancer.

CDR3 in amino acids: CASTLLGGGGELFF. In nucleotides, the CDR3 is TGTGCCAGCACCCTCCTGGGGGGAGGCGGGGAGCTGTTTTTT. The rearrangement links TRBV7-2 to TRBJ2-2; perhaps TRBD2 as D (6 bases). Germline-derived CDR1 and CDR2 are SGHTA and FQGNSA. V gave up 7 bases and J gave up 7 bases, with 16 bases separating them. This CDR3 is built from 14 residues.